This TCR beta chain is from a study of human T cells and chemical hapten exposure (dated by TCRdb to the early 2020s). Looking at the study overall: Libraries were pooled for sequencing, and variation in per-sample TCR yields was attributed mainly to small differences in library volumes within the pool. Peripheral blood TCR repertoire changes were tracked in vivo in alopecia patients during primary and secondary sensitization to the hapten diphenylcyclopropenone (DPC). Each blood RNA sample was used to sequence both TCR alpha and TCR beta chains.

Library generation was performed with 5' RACE. The sequencing machine was an Illumina MiSeq. During library preparation, unique molecular identifiers were attached to individual cDNA molecules so that TCRs could be counted in a quantitative, reproducible way. From the authors' description of their analysis: A median of approximately 96,000 TCRs per sample was observed, with a range of roughly 20,000 to 700,000. V, J and CDR3 annotation of the TCR reads was performed with the Decombinator software suite. For the PS versus PT1 abundance plots, all samples were subsampled to the same number of TCRs (28,000). TCRs were defined as expanded if absent before sensitization and observed at least eight times at the 2-week time point. TCRdb reprocessed the public reads (quality trimming at Q25 with fastp, clone calling with MiXCR) and kept in-frame beta chains. Every entry covers one CDR3 protein and lists the most common genes and DNA from its rows. Here the V and J calls rest on TCRdb's processing, not on the authors' analysis. The sample records approximately 81,000 distinct CDR3 sequences, more than 7.5% of which are singletons. Approximately 2.5% of the sample goes to the ten largest clones.

The study at large found these results: After repeated subsampling, the strength of the expansion versus patch-test correlation and the threshold at which it became significant changed. DPC sensitization did not change the number of TCRs with a frequency above 1 in 1000, and there was no evidence of changes in global repertoire structure.

The germline V gene (reference sequence) provides CDR1 MNHNY and CDR2 SVGAGI. V drops 0 bases and J drops 8 bases, leaving 11 bases in between. The CDR3 sequence holds 14 residues, the cysteine and phenylalanine included. Only CDR3 DNA remains: 42 bases, in frame from the first base. Total RNA was extracted from unfractionated whole blood that had been collected in Tempus Blood RNA tubes. Roughly 5 healthy volunteers served as TCR sequencing controls and were bled at day 0, 2 weeks and 6 weeks. This clonotype was seen more than once but under ten times. It lacks a known antigen. Base qualities are not at hand, and no much larger clone is one base apart.

This chain is built from TRBV6-6 and TRBJ2-4; the D gene is possibly TRBD2, with 6 bases matching. The clonotype originates from a male donor in good health. CDR3 reads: CASSYSLGGDIQYF. The bases are TGTGCCAGCAGTTACTCCCTTGGCGGGGACATTCAGTACTTC.